Below are 9 T cell receptor beta chains sequenced from a single sample in a study of cytomegalovirus exposure and HLA in healthy donors. With 60 Vbeta and 13 Jbeta primers, the PCR was carried out. TCRdb's table, derived via immunoSEQ multiplex PCR, lists solely in-frame clones and lacks some. This sample has over 150,000 clones; roughly 71% occur once, and the top ten carry around 3%. The sample consisted of PBMCs. Every receptor here comes from a woman between 45 and 65 years old in good health and CMV-seropositive.

The rearrangement joins TRBV19 to TRBJ1-1, with 8 bases lining up with TRBD1. Trimming took 4 bases from V and 4 from J; bases not matched to a gene: 5. In germline, CDR1 is LNHDA, CDR2 SQIVND (reference sequence). The CDR3 runs to 14 residues. The DNA for the CDR3 is TGTGCCAGTAGTAGGACAGGGAGGATCACTGAAGCTTTCTTT. It encodes CASSRTGRITEAFF.

Concerning this clone: This specimen includes other DNA sequences encoding the same CDR3. V gene TRBV5-1 combines with J gene TRBJ2-2; 9 positions agree with TRBD2. This CDR3 spans 14 amino acids. Germline CDR1 SGHRS, CDR2 YFSETQ. V shed 6 bases, J shed 4 bases, and the junction held 4 bases outside the gene matches. This CDR3 reads CASKERGATGELFF. The CDR3 DNA reads TGCGCCAGCAAAGAGCGGGGGGCCACCGGGGAGCTGTTTTTT.

The chain employs TRBV6-5 and TRBJ2-5; D might be TRBD2 (7 bases). This CDR3 has 16 residues. Trimming removed 0 bases at V and 4 bases at J, with 15 bases between. CDR1 and CDR2 (germline): MNHEY, SVGAGI. CDR3 residues: CASSYSGGPGRETQYF. The CDR3 bases are TGTGCCAGCAGTTACTCGGGGGGGCCGGGGAGAGAGACCCAGTACTTC.

The V and J genes are TRBV28 and TRBJ1-5; weak D call: TRBD1 (5 bases). V gave up 6 bases and J gave up 0 bases, with 21 bases separating them. Germline V gene lookup returns CDR1 MDHEN and CDR2 SYDVKM. CDR3 length: 18 amino acids. CDR3 DNA sequence: TGTGCCAGCAGAACAGGAGGGCAGGTTCGGATTAGCAATCAGCCCCAGCATTTT. Protein: CASRTGGQVRISNQPQHF.

The chain couples TRBV10-1 to TRBJ2-6; D perhaps matches TRBD2 (5 bases). This CDR3 has 15 residues. From germline, CDR1 is WNHNN and CDR2 SYGVQD (reference sequence). Trimming cost V 8 bases and J 2 bases, with 13 bases left between them. For the CDR3, the DNA is TGCGCCAGCTCCCCCGGAGGAACTGGGGCCAACGTCCTGACTTTC. Its translation is CASSPGGTGANVLTF.

The chain uses TRBV9 and TRBJ2-3, with a tentative D call TRBD2 (5 bases). V lost 0 bases and J 2 bases, leaving 16 bases between the germline ends. The CDR3 is 17 amino acids. Per germline, CDR1 SGDLS and CDR2 YYNGEE. For the CDR3, the DNA is TGTGCCAGCAGCGTAGAGGAAGAGCGGCTCCTCACAGATACGCAGTATTTT. Translating it yields CASSVEEERLLTDTQYF.

The CDR3 loop reads CASSPPTRSWEQYF. The CDR3 DNA is TGTGCCAGCTCACCACCCACACGTTCCTGGGAGCAGTACTTC. The rearrangement uses TRBV18 and TRBJ2-7; D is undetermined. Germline V gene data show CDR1 as KGHSH and CDR2 as LQKENI. The CDR3 is 14 residues long. Trimming took 0 bases from V and 7 from J, leaving 13 bases between them.

This clone occurred once. The V gene is TRBV9, the J gene TRBJ2-1; TRBD2 matches at 12 bases. Germline trimming cut 0 bases from V and 6 bases from J; bases unmatched to any gene: 7. The CDR3 runs to 17 residues. The germline V gene encodes CDR1 SGDLS and CDR2 YYNGEE. The CDR3 loop reads CASSVGASGGAGNEQFF. CDR3 coding DNA: TGTGCCAGCAGCGTAGGGGCTAGCGGGGGGGCGGGCAATGAGCAGTTCTTC.

This clone came up a few times. The rearrangement joins TRBV5-1 to TRBJ1-1; D perhaps matches TRBD1 (6 bases). Trimming took off 4 bases at V and 2 bases at J, with 15 bases between the two ends. The germline CDR1 and CDR2 sequences are SGHRS and YFSETQ. The CDR3 is 15 amino acids. The CDR3 DNA reads as TGCGCCAGCAGCGGGGCGGGGGGGCGTAACACTGAAGCTTTCTTT. This sequence encodes CASSGAGGRNTEAFF.